The 23 T cell receptor beta chains given below trace back to one sample, sequenced in a study of T cell responses to AZD1222 COVID-19 vaccine. The data were produced by immunoSEQ multiplex PCR, yet TCRdb's version contains in-frame clones alone and is incomplete. Of about 170,000 clones in the sample, 87% were seen once. The sample here was peripheral blood, taken on day 0 of AZD1222 vaccination. These receptors came from an adult in good health.

The chain has TRBV28 and TRBJ2-7; D might be TRBD1 (6 bases). Germline CDR1 and CDR2: MDHEN and SYDVKM. The CDR3 runs 16 residues. The V and J ends lost 3 bases and 2 bases respectively, with 17 bases between them. Written as DNA, the CDR3 is TGTGCCAGCAGTTTGACAGTAGGGGGTAATCCCTACGAGCAGTACTTC. This gives the protein CASSLTVGGNPYEQYF.

V is TRBV13 and J is TRBJ2-7, with 7 bases lining up with TRBD2. V gave up 3 bases and J gave up 8 bases; unmatched junction bases: 16. This CDR3 region has 16 residues. Germline values: CDR1 PRHDT, CDR2 FYEKMQ (reference sequence). CDR3 bases: TGTGCCAGCAGCTTGGCCTCTAGCGGATCTTTTGGGAAGCAGTACTTC. It codes for CASSLASSGSFGKQYF.

The rearrangement uses TRBV3-1 (or the pseudogene TRBV3-2) and TRBJ2-3; TRBD2 agrees at 8 bases. This CDR3 has 15 residues. In germline, CDR1 is LGHDT, CDR2 YNNKEL (reference sequence). The V and J ends lost 4 bases and 2 bases, in that order; junction bases with no gene match: 5. The CDR3 DNA sequence: TGTGCCAGCAGCCCCCAACTAGCGGTCACAGATACGCAGTATTTT. Its protein product is CASSPQLAVTDTQYF.

This chain joins TRBV5-1 and TRBJ1-4; D remains ambiguous. The germline V gene has CDR1 SGHRS and CDR2 YFSETQ. The CDR3 totals 14 residues. The germline V and J ends were trimmed by 0 bases and 8 bases, with 11 bases remaining between them. The CDR3 region has the DNA TGCGCCAGCAGCTTGGGGCCCGAGGTGGAAAAACTGTTTTTT. This codes for CASSLGPEVEKLFF.

This clone came up once. This rearrangement joins TRBV6-1 to TRBJ2-7; D tentatively reads TRBD1 or TRBD2 (6 bases each). Germline V gene lookup returns CDR1 MNHNS and CDR2 SASEGT. Trimming removed 1 base from V and 6 bases from J, with 16 bases in between. This CDR3 comprises 15 residues. In nucleotides, the CDR3 is TGTGCCAGCAGTGAAGTGCCTAGAGGGGGGTCCGAGCAGTACTTC. Translation: CASSEVPRGGSEQYF.

This chain uses TRBV29-1 with TRBJ2-1; the D gene could be TRBD1 or TRBD2 (5 bases each). Germline loops: CDR1 SQVTM, CDR2 ANQGSEA. Deletions cut 7 bases from V and 3 bases from J, with 10 bases between. The CDR3 loop spans 12 amino acids. CDR3 loop: CSARDGYNEQFF. CDR3 DNA: TGCAGCGCTCGGGACGGCTACAATGAGCAGTTCTTC.

This clone was seen once. The chain joins TRBV10-1 to TRBJ1-6; D might be TRBD1 (6 bases). This CDR3 has 13 residues. The germline V and J ends were trimmed by 3 bases and 7 bases, with 7 bases remaining between them. Germline assignment: CDR1 WNHNN and CDR2 SYGVQD (reference sequence). CDR3 nucleotides: TGCGCCAGCAGTGAACAGGGCAATTCACCCCTCCACTTT. Translated, it gives CASSEQGNSPLHF.

This CDR3 is CASSLVAGAGTEAFF. The CDR3 DNA is TGCGCCAGCAGCTTGGTTGCGGGGGCGGGCACTGAAGCTTTCTTT. The chain recombines TRBV5-1 with TRBJ1-1; a possible D gene is TRBD1 (6 bases). Trimming stripped 0 bases from V and 4 bases from J, with 13 bases between. From germline, CDR1 is SGHRS and CDR2 YFSETQ. The CDR3 sequence is 15 residues long.

The chain uses TRBV11-2 and TRBJ1-2; 7 bases agree with TRBD1. Trimming removed 3 bases from V and 11 bases from J; junction bases left unmatched: 12. The CDR3 runs 14 residues. Germline V gene lookup returns CDR1 SGHAT and CDR2 FQNNGV. The DNA for the CDR3 is TGTGCCAGCAGCTTGGGGTCGACAGGGAGTGGGTACACCTTC. Protein product: CASSLGSTGSGYTF.

DNA of the CDR3: TGTGCCAGCAGCCCCCGGAACAGGATGAACACTGAAGCTTTCTTT. Residues: CASSPRNRMNTEAFF. The rearrangement links TRBV13 to TRBJ1-1; maybe TRBD1 (5 bases). This CDR3 comprises 15 residues. V lost 5 bases, J lost 0 bases, and 13 bases lay in between. Germline V gene sequence: CDR1 PRHDT, CDR2 FYEKMQ (reference sequence). Based on the CDR3 plus reference TRBV13 and TRBJ1-1, the full variable domain is AAGVIQSPRHLIKEKRETATLKCYPIPRHDTVYWYQQGPGQDPQFLISFYEKMQSDKGSIPDRFSAQQFSDYHSELNMSSLELGDSALYFCASSPRNRMNTEAFFGQGTRLTVV.

The chain's CDR3 is CASSIFADTGELFF. The CDR3 DNA sequence: TGTGCCAGTAGTATATTTGCGGACACCGGGGAGCTGTTTTTT. The gene calls are TRBV19 and TRBJ2-2; no clear D gene. CDR3 length equals 14 residues. In germline, CDR1 is LNHDA, CDR2 SQIVND (reference sequence). V lost 2 bases to trimming and J lost 3 bases, with 7 bases between them.

This chain joins TRBV19 and TRBJ1-5; 8 bases match TRBD1. J was trimmed by 4 bases and V by 8 bases; bases with no gene match: 1. This CDR3 has 12 residues. Germline assignment: CDR1 LNHDA and CDR2 SQIVND (reference sequence). Written as DNA, the CDR3 is TGTGCCAGTCGGACAGGGAATCAGCCCCAGCATTTT. As protein: CASRTGNQPQHF. Full variable domain (missing parts from reference TRBV19 and TRBJ1-5): DGGITQSPKYLFRKEGQNVTLSCEQNLNHDAMYWYRQDPGQGLRLIYYSQIVNDFQKGDIAEGYSVSREKKESFPLTVTSAQKNPTAFYLCASRTGNQPQHFGDGTRLSIL.

CDR3 coding DNA: TGTGCCAGCTATAATGGGGCTAGGCAGTACTTC. Its translation is CASYNGARQYF. V gene TRBV4-2 combines with J gene TRBJ2-7, with D tentatively TRBD1 (5 bases). Germline V lookup: CDR1 LGHNA, CDR2 YNFKEQ. Trimming pared 8 bases from V and 9 bases from J, leaving 14 bases between. The CDR3 totals 11 residues.

This clone was seen only a few times. V gene TRBV6-5 combines with J gene TRBJ1-2; TRBD1 aligns across 7 bases. The CDR3 sequence is 14 residues long. Germline assignment: CDR1 MNHEY and CDR2 SVGAGI. Trimming took 7 bases from V and 6 from J; bases not matched to a gene: 11. CDR3 DNA: TGTGCCAGCAAGGACAGGACACGCTACGATGGCTACACCTTC. It is translated as CASKDRTRYDGYTF.

The J gene is TRBJ1-4, the V gene TRBV5-1, with D uncertain. The germline gives CDR1 SGHRS, CDR2 YFSETQ. The CDR3 contains 12 residues. V was trimmed by 4 bases and J by 6 bases, leaving 7 bases between them. As DNA, the CDR3 is TGCGCCAGCAGCCTGGTTGATGAAAAACTGTTTTTT. Translation: CASSLVDEKLFF.

The V gene is TRBV28, the J gene TRBJ1-2; D is undetermined. Germline V gene data show CDR1 as MDHEN and CDR2 as SYDVKM. Trimming removed 7 bases from V and 1 base from J, with 7 bases in between. The CDR3 consists of 12 residues. The CDR3 loop reads CASTGDNYGYTF. The DNA of the CDR3 is TGTGCCAGCACCGGAGATAACTATGGCTACACCTTC.

The rearrangement links TRBV6-5 to TRBJ2-7; perhaps TRBD2 as D (5 bases). The CDR3 runs to 15 residues. CDR1 MNHEY and CDR2 SVGAGI come from the germline V gene. Trimming took 2 bases from V and 5 from J, leaving 16 bases between them. In DNA form, the CDR3 reads TGTGCCAGCAGTTACCGGTCGAGGGAGAACAACGAGCAGTACTTC. This sequence encodes CASSYRSRENNEQYF.

The chain recombines TRBV18 with TRBJ2-3; D remains ambiguous. Germline V lookup: CDR1 KGHSH, CDR2 LQKENI. CDR3 length: 15 residues. Trimming removed 2 bases from V and 1 base from J, with 10 bases in between. Here the CDR3 DNA reads TGTGCCAGCTCACCAAGTCTTAGGGGCACAGATACGCAGTATTTT. Protein: CASSPSLRGTDTQYF.

The chain combines TRBV28 with TRBJ1-4; 8 positions match TRBD1. V dropped 5 bases and J dropped 8; count of bases not matched to a gene: 10. From germline, CDR1 is MDHEN and CDR2 SYDVKM. This CDR3 has 15 residues. The CDR3 DNA is TGTGCCAGCAGTGGAGGACAGGGAGGTCGGGAAAAACTGTTTTTT. The encoded protein is CASSGGQGGREKLFF.

The J gene is TRBJ2-5, the V gene TRBV5-1, with TRBD1 as a possible D gene (5 bases). CDR3 size: 15 residues. V lost 2 bases and J 2 bases, leaving 13 bases between the germline ends. Germline V lookup: CDR1 SGHRS, CDR2 YFSETQ. The CDR3 DNA reads as TGCGCCAGCAGCTTAGGGGATCCCCTACAAGAGACCCAGTACTTC. Amino acid sequence: CASSLGDPLQETQYF.

V usage is TRBV30 and J usage is TRBJ1-5; D unclear. The CDR3 length is 14 residues. Germline values: CDR1 GTSNPN, CDR2 SVGIG (reference sequence). V was cut by 1 base and J by 9 bases, with 16 bases left in between. CDR3 nucleotide sequence: TGTGCCTGGAGTGCCCTTTTGGGTGTGGGGCCCCAGCATTTT. As protein: CAWSALLGVGPQHF.

This clone showed up just once. The chain joins TRBV9 to TRBJ1-4; the D is unclear. The CDR3 contains 15 residues. Germline-derived CDR1 and CDR2 are SGDLS and YYNGEE. V lost 2 bases and J lost 2, with 10 bases in between. The CDR3, as DNA: TGTGCCAGCAGCGTCCTGGGATCCACTAATGAAAAACTGTTTTTT. Its translation: CASSVLGSTNEKLFF.

In regard to this clone: Germline and junction disagree at one end, which may indicate a read error. This rearrangement joins TRBV28 to TRBJ2-7; no clear D gene. The CDR3 has 13 amino acids. The germline V gene encodes CDR1 MDHEN and CDR2 SYDVKM. For the CDR3, the DNA is TGTGCCAGCAGAGATATTCCTTTTGTGAGCATGGGGTTC. Its translation is CASRDIPFVSMGF.